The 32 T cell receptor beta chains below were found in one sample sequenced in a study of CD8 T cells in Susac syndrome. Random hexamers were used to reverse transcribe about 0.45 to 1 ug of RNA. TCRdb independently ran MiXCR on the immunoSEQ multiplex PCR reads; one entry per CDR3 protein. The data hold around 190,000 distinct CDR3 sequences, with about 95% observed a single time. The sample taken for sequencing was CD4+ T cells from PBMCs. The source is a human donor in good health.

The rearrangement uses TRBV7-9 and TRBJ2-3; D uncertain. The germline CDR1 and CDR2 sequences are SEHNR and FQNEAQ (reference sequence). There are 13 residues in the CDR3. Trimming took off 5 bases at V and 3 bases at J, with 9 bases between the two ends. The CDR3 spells CASSAARTDTQYF. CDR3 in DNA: TGTGCCAGCAGCGCAGCGAGGACAGATACGCAGTATTTT.

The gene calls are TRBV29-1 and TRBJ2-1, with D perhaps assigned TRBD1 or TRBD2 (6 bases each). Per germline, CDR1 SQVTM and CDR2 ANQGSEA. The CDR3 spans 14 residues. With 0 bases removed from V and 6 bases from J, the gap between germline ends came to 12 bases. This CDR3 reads CSVEDRGGINEQFF. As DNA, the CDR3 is TGCAGCGTTGAAGATCGAGGGGGGATCAATGAGCAGTTCTTC.

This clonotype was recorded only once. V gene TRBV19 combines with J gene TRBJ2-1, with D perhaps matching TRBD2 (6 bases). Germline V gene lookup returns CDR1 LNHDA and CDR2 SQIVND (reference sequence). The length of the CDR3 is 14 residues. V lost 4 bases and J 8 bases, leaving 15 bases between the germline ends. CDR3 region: CASSRGDSRHEQFF. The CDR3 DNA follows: TGTGCCAGTAGTAGGGGGGACTCCCGTCATGAGCAGTTCTTC.

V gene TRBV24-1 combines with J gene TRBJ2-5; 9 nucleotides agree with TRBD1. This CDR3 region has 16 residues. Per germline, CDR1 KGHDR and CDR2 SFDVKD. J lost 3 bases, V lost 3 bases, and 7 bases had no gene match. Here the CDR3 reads CATSDPGDRGKETQYF. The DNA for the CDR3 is TGTGCCACCAGTGATCCCGGCGACAGGGGGAAAGAGACCCAGTACTTC.

CDR3 protein: CASNGQGGTDTQYF. The CDR3 coding sequence is TGTGCCAGCAACGGACAGGGTGGAACAGATACGCAGTATTTT. The genes are TRBV2 and TRBJ2-3; 8 positions agree with TRBD1. This CDR3 has 14 residues. CDR1 is SNHLY and CDR2 is FYNNEI in the germline V gene. V dropped 7 bases and J dropped 3; count of bases not matched to a gene: 6.

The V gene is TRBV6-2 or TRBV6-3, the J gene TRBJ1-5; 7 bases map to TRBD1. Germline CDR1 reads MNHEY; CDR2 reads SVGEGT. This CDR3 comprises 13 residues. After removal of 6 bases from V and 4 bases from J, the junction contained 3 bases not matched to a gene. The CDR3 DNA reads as TGTGCCAGCAGAGGGACAGAGAATCAGCCCCAGCATTTT. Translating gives CASRGTENQPQHF.

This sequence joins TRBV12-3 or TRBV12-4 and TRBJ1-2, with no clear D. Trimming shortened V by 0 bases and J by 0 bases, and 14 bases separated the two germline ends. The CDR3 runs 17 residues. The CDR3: CASSLAFSAPSNYGYTF. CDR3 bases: TGTGCCAGCAGTTTAGCCTTTTCGGCCCCGTCTAACTATGGCTACACCTTC.

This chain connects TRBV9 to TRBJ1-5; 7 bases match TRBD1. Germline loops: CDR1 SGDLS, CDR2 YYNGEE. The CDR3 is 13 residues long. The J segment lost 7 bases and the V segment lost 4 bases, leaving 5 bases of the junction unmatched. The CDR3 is CASSTDRDQPQHF. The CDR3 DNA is TGTGCCAGCAGCACCGACAGGGACCAGCCCCAGCATTTT.

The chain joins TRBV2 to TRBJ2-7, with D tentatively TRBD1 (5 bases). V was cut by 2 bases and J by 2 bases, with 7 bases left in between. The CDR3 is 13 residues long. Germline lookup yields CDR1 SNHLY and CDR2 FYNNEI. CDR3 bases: TGTGCCAGCAGTGAAACGACAGCCTACGAGCAGTACGTC. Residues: CASSETTAYEQYV.

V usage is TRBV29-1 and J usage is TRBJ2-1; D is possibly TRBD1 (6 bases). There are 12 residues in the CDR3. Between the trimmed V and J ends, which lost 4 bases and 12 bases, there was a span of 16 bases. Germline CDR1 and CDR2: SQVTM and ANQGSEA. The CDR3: CSVGGRGQGQFF. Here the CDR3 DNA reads TGCAGCGTTGGAGGTCGGGGACAAGGGCAGTTCTTC.

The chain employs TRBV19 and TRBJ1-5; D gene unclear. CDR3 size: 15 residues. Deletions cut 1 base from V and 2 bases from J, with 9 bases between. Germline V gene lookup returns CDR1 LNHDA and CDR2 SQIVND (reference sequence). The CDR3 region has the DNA TGTGCCAGTAGTATAGTGGTGGAGGGCAATCAGCCCCAGCATTTT. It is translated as CASSIVVEGNQPQHF.

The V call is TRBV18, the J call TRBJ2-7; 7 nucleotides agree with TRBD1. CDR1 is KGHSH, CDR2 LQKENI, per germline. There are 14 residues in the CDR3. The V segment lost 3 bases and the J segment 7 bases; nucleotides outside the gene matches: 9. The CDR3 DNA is TGTGCCAGCTCACCGAATACAGGGGCGGGTGAGCAGTACGTC. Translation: CASSPNTGAGEQYV.

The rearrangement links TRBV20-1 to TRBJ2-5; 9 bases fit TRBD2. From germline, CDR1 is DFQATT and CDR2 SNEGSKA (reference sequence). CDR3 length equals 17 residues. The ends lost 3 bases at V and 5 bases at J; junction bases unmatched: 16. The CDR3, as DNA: TGCAGTGCTAGCTTAGGGCTAGCGGGGACTTTCGCTGAGACCCAGTACTTC. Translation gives CSASLGLAGTFAETQYF.

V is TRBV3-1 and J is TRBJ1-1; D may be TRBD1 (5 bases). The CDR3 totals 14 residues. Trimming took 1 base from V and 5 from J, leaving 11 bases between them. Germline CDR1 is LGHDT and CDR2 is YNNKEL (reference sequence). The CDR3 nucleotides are TGTGCCAGCAGCCAAGGGGACCGGGGGACTGAAGCTTTCTTT. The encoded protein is CASSQGDRGTEAFF.

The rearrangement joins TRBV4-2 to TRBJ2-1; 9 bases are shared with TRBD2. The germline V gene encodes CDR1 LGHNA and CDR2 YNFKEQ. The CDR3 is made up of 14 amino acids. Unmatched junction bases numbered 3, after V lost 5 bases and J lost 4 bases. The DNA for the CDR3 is TGTGCCAGCAGCACTAGCGGGCAATACAATGAGCAGTTCTTC. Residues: CASSTSGQYNEQFF.

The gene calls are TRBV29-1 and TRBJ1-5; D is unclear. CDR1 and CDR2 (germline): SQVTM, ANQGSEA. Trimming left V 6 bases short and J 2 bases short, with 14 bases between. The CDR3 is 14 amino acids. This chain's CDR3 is CSVIPAGGNQPQHF. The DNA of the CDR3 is TGCAGCGTCATTCCAGCCGGGGGCAATCAGCCCCAGCATTTT.

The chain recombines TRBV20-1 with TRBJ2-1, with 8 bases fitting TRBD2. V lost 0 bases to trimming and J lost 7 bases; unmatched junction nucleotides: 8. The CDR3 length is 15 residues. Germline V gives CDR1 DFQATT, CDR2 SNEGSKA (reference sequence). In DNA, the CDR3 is TGCAGTGCTAGAGATTGGGTAGCGGGATTGAATGAGCAGTTCTTC. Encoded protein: CSARDWVAGLNEQFF.

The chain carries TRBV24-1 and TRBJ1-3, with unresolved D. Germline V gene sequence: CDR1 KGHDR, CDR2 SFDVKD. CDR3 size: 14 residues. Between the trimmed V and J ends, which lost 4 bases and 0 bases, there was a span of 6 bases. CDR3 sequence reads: CATSDPSSGNTIYF. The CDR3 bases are TGTGCCACCAGTGACCCGAGCTCTGGAAACACCATATATTTT.

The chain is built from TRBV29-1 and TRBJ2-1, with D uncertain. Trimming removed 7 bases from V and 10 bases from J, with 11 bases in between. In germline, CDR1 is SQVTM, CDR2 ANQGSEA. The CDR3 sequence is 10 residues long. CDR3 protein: CSALGGEQFF. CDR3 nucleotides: TGCAGCGCCCTGGGCGGCGAGCAGTTCTTC.

This CDR3 reads CSGCRVLGNEQFF. DNA for the CDR3: TGCAGCGGGTGCCGGGTCCTAGGGAATGAGCAGTTCTTC. The chain recombines TRBV29-1 with TRBJ2-1; D is ambiguous. This CDR3 spans 13 amino acids. Germline V gene sequence: CDR1 SQVTM, CDR2 ANQGSEA. V lost 7 bases, J lost 7 bases, and 17 bases lay in between.

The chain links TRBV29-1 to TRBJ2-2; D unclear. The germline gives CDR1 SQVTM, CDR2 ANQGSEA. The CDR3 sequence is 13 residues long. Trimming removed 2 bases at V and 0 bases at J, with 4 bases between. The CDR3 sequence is CSVEHSNTGELFF. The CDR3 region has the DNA TGCAGCGTTGAACACTCGAACACCGGGGAGCTGTTTTTT.

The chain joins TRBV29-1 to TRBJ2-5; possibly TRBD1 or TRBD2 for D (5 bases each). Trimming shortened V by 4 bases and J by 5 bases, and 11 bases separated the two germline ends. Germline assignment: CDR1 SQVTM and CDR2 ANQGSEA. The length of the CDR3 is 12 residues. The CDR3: CSVGQGGETQYF. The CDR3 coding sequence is TGCAGCGTTGGGCAGGGCGGGGAGACCCAGTACTTC.

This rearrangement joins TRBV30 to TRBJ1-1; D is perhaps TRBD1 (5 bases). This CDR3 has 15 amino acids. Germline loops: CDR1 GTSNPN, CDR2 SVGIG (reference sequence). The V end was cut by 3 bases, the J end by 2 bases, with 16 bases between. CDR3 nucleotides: TGTGCCTGGAGCTGGGGACTTAGAGTAAACACTGAAGCTTTCTTT. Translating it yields CAWSWGLRVNTEAFF.

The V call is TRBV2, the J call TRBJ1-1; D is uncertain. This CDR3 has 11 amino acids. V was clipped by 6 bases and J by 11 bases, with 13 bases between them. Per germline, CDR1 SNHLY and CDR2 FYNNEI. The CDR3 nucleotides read TGTGCCAGCAGGATGGGATCGATCGCTTTCTTT. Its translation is CASRMGSIAFF.

The CDR3 is CASSGGQTNYEQYV. The CDR3 nucleotides are TGTGCCAGCAGTGGGGGACAGACGAACTACGAGCAGTACGTC. The gene calls are TRBV28 and TRBJ2-7, with TRBD1 matching 7 bases. CDR3 length equals 14 residues. The germline V gene encodes CDR1 MDHEN and CDR2 SYDVKM. With V trimmed by 5 bases and J by 3 bases, 7 bases remained unmatched.

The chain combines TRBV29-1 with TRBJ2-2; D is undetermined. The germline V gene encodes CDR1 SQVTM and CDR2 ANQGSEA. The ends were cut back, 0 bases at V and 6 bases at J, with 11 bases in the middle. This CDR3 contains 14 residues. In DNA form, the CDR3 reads TGCAGCGTTGAAGACCCTGAGAGTCCCGGGGAGCTGTTTTTT. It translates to CSVEDPESPGELFF.

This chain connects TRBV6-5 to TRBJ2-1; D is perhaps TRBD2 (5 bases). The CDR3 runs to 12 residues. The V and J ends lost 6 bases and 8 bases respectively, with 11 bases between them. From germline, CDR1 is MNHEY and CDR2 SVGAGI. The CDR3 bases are TGTGCCAGCAGCGTTTCCGGGGATGAGCAGTTCTTC. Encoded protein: CASSVSGDEQFF.

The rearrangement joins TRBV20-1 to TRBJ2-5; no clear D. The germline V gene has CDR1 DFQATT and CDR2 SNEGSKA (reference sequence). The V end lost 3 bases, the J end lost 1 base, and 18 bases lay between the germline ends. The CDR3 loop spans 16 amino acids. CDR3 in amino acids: CSASSANAGRQETQYF. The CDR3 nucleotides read TGCAGTGCTAGTTCCGCCAATGCAGGCCGCCAAGAGACCCAGTACTTC.

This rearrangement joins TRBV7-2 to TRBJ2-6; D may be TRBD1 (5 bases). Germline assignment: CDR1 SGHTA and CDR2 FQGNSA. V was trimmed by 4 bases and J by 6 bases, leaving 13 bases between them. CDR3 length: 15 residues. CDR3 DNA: TGTGCCAGCAGCTCGAACCAGGGCAAGGCCAACGTCCTGACTTTC. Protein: CASSSNQGKANVLTF.

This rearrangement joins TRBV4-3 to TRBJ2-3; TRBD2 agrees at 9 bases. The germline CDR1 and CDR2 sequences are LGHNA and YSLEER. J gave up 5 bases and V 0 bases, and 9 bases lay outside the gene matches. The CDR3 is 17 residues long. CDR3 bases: TGCGCCAGCAGCCAAGATTCGAGCGGGGGGAACTTAGATACGCAGTATTTT. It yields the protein CASSQDSSGGNLDTQYF.

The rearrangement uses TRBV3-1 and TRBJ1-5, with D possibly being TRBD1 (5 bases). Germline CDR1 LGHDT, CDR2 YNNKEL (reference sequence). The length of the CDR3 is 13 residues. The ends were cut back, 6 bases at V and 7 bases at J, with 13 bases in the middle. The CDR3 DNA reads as TGTGCCAGCAGTCCCCGGGGGGAACAGCCCCAGCATTTT. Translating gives CASSPRGEQPQHF.

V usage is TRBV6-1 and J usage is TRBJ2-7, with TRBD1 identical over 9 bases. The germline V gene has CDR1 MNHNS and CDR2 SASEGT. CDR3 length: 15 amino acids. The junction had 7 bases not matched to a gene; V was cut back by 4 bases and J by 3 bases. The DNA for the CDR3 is TGTGCCAGCAGTGCGCGAGAGGGACAGGGCTACGAGCAGTACTTC. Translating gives CASSAREGQGYEQYF.